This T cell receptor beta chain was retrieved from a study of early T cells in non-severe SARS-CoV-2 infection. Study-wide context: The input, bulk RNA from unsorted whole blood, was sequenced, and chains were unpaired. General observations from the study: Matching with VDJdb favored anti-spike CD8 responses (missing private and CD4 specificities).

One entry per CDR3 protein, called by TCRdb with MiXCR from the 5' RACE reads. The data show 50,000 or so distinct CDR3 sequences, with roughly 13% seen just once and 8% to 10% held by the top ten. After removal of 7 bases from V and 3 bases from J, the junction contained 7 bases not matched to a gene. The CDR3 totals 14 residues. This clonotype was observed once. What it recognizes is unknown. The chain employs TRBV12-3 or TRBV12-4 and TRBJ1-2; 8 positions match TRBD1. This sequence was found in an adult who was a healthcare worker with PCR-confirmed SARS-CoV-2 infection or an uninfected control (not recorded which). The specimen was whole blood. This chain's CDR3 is CASTHAQGDYGYTF. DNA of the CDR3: TGTGCCAGCACCCACGCACAGGGGGACTATGGCTACACCTTC.